These 5 T cell receptor beta chains originate from one sample sequenced in a study of T cell repertoires in cytomegalovirus infection (dated 2019 in TCRdb). These TCRs are of unknown antigen specificity. The treatment or condition label of this sample denotes: in vitro stimulation with specific CMV peptide epitopes to enrich CMV-specific T cells. Reads for this sample came from an Illumina HiSeq 1500. TCRdb cleaned the public reads at Q25 with fastp, built clones with MiXCR and kept in-frame beta chains. Records with the same CDR3 protein are collapsed into one entry carrying the most frequent genes and DNA. The sample contains fewer than 1,000,000 distinct CDR3 sequences, around a third of them found a single time. Over 12% of the sample is taken by the ten largest. The material sequenced was cultured CD8+ T cells from PBMCs, taken from culture after CMV antigen stimulation. Receptors originate from a human donor in good health (CMV status not recorded). Some clones in this sample may be carry-over from other donors' samples.

About this clonotype: One end of the junction varies from germline; a read error may be responsible. V usage is TRBV6-2 or TRBV6-3 and J usage is TRBJ2-2; perhaps TRBD1 as D (6 bases). Germline loops: CDR1 MNHEY, CDR2 SVGEGT. This CDR3 comprises 15 residues. The CDR3 is CVSSYSGDGTGELFF. The CDR3 coding sequence is TGTGTCAGCAGTTACTCAGGGGACGGCACCGGGGAGCTGTTTTTT.

This clonotype was counted a few times. The rearrangement links TRBV6-1 to TRBJ2-2, with D uncertain. Trimming removed 0 bases from V and 6 bases from J, with 14 bases in between. CDR3 length: 16 amino acids. From germline, CDR1 is MNHNS and CDR2 SASEGT. CDR3 region: CASSEAAGQVPGELFF. The CDR3 DNA reads TGTGCCAGCAGTGAAGCGGCAGGTCAGGTCCCCGGGGAGCTGTTTTTT.

J is TRBJ2-2 and V is TRBV20-1; 10 bases fit TRBD1. Unmatched junction bases numbered 9, after V lost 3 bases and J lost 5 bases. There are 16 residues in the CDR3. The germline V gene encodes CDR1 DFQATT and CDR2 SNEGSKA (reference sequence). CDR3 protein: CSARGRQGARTGELFF. In nucleotides, the CDR3 is TGCAGTGCTAGGGGCCGACAGGGGGCGCGTACCGGGGAGCTGTTTTTT.

The V and J genes are TRBV5-6 and TRBJ2-7, with a possible D match to TRBD1 (5 bases). CDR3 length equals 16 residues. V shed 0 bases and J shed 1 base, with 14 bases lying between them. The germline gives CDR1 SGHDT, CDR2 YYEEEE. This CDR3 is CASSLVLSGASYEQYV. The CDR3 DNA sequence: TGTGCCAGCAGCTTGGTTTTGAGTGGGGCTTCCTACGAGCAGTACGTC.

Many counts were recorded for this clonotype. This chain connects TRBV7-8 to TRBJ2-5; D is ambiguous. Trimming removed 4 bases from V and 5 bases from J, with 11 bases in between. This CDR3 has 13 amino acids. Germline V CDR1 and CDR2: SGHVS, FQNEAQ. CDR3 protein: CASSSHLEETQYF. The DNA of the CDR3 is TGTGCCAGCAGCTCCCACCTGGAGGAGACCCAGTACTTC.